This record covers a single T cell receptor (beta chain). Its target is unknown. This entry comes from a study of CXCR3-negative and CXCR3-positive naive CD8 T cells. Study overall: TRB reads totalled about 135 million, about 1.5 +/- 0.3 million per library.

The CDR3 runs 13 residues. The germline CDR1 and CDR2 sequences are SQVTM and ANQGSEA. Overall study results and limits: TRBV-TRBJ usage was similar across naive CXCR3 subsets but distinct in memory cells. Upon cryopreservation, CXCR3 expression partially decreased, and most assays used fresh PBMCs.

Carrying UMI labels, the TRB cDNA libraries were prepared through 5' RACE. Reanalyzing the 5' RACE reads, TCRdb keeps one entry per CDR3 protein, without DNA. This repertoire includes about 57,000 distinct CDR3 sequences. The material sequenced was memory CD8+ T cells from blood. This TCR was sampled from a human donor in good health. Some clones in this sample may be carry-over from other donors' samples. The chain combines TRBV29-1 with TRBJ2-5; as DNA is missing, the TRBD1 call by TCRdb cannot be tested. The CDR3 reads CSVPRQIQETQYF. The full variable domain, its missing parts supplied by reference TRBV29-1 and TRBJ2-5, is SAVISQKPSRDICQRGTSLTIQCQVDSQVTMMFWYRQQPGQSLTLIATANQGSEATYESGFVIDKFPISRPNLTFSTLTVSNMSPEDSSIYLCSVPRQIQETQYFGPGTRLLVL.